The clone carrying this TCR beta chain was detected a few times. Its target is unknown. The data were taken from a study of CD8 T cells in ankylosing spondylitis. Libraries of TCR beta came from quantitative 5'-RACE with molecular barcodes. TCRdb fed the 5' RACE reads into MiXCR, producing one record per CDR3 protein. The table has around 890,000 distinct CDR3 sequences, around 11% seen once. Study results and caveats: A number of the motif variants had already been described in reactive arthritis synovial fluid and blood. As for the disease-linked clones, they showed a CD8+ phenotype and occurred at relatively low frequencies in peripheral blood. Made up of about eight highly homologous variants, a TCR beta motif appeared characteristic of ankylosing spondylitis blood.

J was trimmed by 5 bases and V by 3 bases; bases with no gene match: 7. Germline CDR1 reads KGHSH; CDR2 reads LQKENI. The CDR3 spans 15 residues. The specimen was blood, either unsorted or a sorted T cell fraction (not recorded which). This receptor was obtained from a male donor with ankylosing spondylitis. The rearrangement links TRBV18 to TRBJ2-1, with 7 bases aligning to TRBD2. The DNA of the CDR3 is TGTGCCAGCTCACCCTTGGGGGGGAGGAACAATGAGCAGTTCTTC. This translates into CASSPLGGRNNEQFF.